This TCR beta chain was retrieved from a study of shared clonotypes between healthy human individuals. For the study at large: Donors were a couple of women and a few men aged 18 to 49.

Study results and limitations: The study found lower generation probabilities in non-shared clonotypes than in those shared by all four donors.

Here immunoSEQ multiplex PCR was the method, and the copy in TCRdb shows in-frame clones only, minus some. Among 1.6 million or so clones listed, about 98.5% were seen once. Details on this clone: Its antigen is still unknown.

Donors comprised healthy HIV-negative adults lacking recent acute infections or vaccinations. From CD4+ cells came CD45RA+ naive and CD45RA-negative memory subsets. This clonotype originated in a man aged 25 to 40 in good health. The sequenced sample consisted of naive CD4+ T cells sorted from blood. As to subset: CD45RA+ positively selected.

CDR3 amino acids: CASSQDSLTYEQYF. CDR3 nucleotides: TGCGCCAGCAGCCAGGACAGTTTAACCTACGAGCAGTACTTC. The chain combines TRBV5-1 with TRBJ2-7; tentatively, D is TRBD1 (6 bases). The germline gives CDR1 SGHRS, CDR2 YFSETQ. Trimming shortened V by 4 bases and J by 2 bases, and 13 bases separated the two germline ends. This CDR3 comprises 14 residues.